The present entry profiles one T cell receptor (beta chain) with its context. The antigen remains undetermined. The assay was immunoSEQ multiplex PCR, and TCRdb's table has in-frame clones only and misses some. Here the sample spans 6,500 to 9,000 clones, about 97% being singletons. This sample is drawn from a study of naive CD8 T cells in extremely preterm neonates. Findings and caveats of the study: Shared CDR3 nucleotide sequences: preterm 2.7%, term approximately 0.4%, children 0.025% to 0.035%, adults roughly 0.01%. Preterm infants showed shorter CDR3s, fewer N additions and less trimming than older groups.

This CDR3 contains 16 residues. V dropped 0 bases and J dropped 5 bases, with 13 bases sitting between them. Per germline, CDR1 LGHNA and CDR2 YNFKEQ. The receptor's source is a human donor in good health. Source material: naive CD8+ T cells from blood. The V and J genes are TRBV4-2 and TRBJ2-2, with D unresolved. CDR3 loop: CASSQDAVAFTGELFF. The CDR3 nucleotides read TGTGCCAGCAGCCAAGACGCCGTGGCTTTTACCGGGGAGCTGTTTTTT.